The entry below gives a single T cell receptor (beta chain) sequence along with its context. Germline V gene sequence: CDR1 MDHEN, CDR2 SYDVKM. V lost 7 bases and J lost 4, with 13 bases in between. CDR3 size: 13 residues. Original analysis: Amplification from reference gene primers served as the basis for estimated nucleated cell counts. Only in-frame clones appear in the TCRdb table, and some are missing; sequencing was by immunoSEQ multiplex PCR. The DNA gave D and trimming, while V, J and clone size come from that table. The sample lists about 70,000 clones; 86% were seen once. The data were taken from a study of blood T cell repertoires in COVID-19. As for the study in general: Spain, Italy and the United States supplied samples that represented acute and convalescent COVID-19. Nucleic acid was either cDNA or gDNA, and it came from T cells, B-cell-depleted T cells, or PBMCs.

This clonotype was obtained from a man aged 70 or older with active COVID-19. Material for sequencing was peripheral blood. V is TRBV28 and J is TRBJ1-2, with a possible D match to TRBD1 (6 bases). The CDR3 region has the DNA TGTGCCAGCACCACCAGGGGCCCCTATGGCTACACCTTC. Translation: CASTTRGPYGYTF.